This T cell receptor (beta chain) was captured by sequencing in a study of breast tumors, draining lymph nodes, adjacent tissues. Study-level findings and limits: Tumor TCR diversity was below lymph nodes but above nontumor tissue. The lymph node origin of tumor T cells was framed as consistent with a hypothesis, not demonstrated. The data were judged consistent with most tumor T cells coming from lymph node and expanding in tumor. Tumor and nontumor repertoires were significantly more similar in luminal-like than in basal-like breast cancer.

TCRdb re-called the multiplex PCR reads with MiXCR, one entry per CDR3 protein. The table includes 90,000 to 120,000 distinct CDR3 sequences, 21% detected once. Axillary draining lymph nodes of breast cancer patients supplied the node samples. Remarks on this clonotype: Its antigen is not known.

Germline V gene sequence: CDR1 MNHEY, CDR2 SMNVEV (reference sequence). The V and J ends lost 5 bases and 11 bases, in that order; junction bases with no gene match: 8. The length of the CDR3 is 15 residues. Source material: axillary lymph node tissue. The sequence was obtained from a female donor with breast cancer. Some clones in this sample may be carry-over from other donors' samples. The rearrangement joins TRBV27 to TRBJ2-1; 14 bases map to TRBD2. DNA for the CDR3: TGTGCCAGCAGTCCGCCCGGACTAGCGGGAGGTAAGCAGTTCTTC. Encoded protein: CASSPPGLAGGKQFF.